This T cell receptor beta chain was captured in a study of control samples from healthy donors and cancer patients. The junction had 6 bases not matched to a gene; V was cut back by 2 bases and J by 8 bases. In germline, CDR1 is MGHRA, CDR2 YSYEKL. The CDR3 has 14 residues. This clone showed up just once. Some clones are missing from TCRdb's copy, which holds only in-frame ones; the method was immunoSEQ multiplex PCR. The sample shows around 53,000 clones, approximately 86% of them seen only once. The sequenced material came from PBMCs. This TCR was sampled from a woman between 50 and 59 years old with lung cancer. This chain uses TRBV4-1 with TRBJ2-3; TRBD1 aligns across 8 bases. CDR3 loop: CASSQLQGAGTQYF. In nucleotides, the CDR3 is TGCGCCAGCAGCCAACTTCAGGGGGCTGGTACGCAGTATTTT.